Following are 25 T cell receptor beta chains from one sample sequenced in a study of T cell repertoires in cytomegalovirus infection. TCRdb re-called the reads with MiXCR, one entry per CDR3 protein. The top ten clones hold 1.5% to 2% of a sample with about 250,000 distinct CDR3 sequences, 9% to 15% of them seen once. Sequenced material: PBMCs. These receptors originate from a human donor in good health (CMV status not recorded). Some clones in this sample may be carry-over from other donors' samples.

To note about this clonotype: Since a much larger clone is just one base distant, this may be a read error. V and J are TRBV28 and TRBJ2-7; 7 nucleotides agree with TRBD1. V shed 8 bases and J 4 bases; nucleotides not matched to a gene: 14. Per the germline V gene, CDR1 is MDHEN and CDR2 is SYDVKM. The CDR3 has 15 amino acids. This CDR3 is CASGPTGESPYEQYF. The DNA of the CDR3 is TGTGCCAGCGGACCAACAGGGGAATCTCCGTACGAGCAGTACTTC.

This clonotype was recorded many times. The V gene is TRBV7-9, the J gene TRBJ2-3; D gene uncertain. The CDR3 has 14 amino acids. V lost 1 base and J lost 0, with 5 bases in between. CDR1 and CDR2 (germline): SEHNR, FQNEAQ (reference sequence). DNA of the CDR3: TGTGCCAGCAGCTTAGGAGTAAGCACAGATACGCAGTATTTT. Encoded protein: CASSLGVSTDTQYF.

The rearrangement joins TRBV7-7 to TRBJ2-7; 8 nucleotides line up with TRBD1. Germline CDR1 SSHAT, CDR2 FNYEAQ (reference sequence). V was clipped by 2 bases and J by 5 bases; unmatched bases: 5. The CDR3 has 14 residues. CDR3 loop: CASSLNRGDDEQYF. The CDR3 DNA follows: TGTGCCAGCAGCTTAAACAGGGGGGACGACGAGCAGTACTTC.

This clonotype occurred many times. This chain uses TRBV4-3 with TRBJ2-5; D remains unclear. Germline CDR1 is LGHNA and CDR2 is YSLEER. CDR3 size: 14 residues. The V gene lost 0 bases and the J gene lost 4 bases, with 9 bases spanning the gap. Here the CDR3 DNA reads TGCGCCAGCAGCCAAGACCGGGCGGTAGAGACCCAGTACTTC. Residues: CASSQDRAVETQYF.

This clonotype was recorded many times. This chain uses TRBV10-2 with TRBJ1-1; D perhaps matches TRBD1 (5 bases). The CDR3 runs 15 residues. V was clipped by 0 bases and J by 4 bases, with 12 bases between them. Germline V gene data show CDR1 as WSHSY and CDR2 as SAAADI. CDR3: CASSESGGASTEAFF. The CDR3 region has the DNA TGCGCCAGCAGTGAGTCTGGAGGGGCGAGCACTGAAGCTTTCTTT.

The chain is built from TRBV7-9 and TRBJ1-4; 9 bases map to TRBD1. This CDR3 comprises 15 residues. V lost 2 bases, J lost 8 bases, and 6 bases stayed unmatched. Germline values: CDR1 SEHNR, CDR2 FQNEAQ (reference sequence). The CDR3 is CASSLITGGEEKLFF. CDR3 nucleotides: TGTGCCAGCAGCTTAATAACAGGGGGCGAGGAAAAACTGTTTTTT.

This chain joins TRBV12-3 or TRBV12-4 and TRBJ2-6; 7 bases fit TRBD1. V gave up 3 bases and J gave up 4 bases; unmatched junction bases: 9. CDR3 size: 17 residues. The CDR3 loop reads CASSLGRGNSGANVLTF. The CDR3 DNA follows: TGTGCCAGCAGTTTGGGCAGGGGGAATTCCGGGGCCAACGTCCTGACTTTC.

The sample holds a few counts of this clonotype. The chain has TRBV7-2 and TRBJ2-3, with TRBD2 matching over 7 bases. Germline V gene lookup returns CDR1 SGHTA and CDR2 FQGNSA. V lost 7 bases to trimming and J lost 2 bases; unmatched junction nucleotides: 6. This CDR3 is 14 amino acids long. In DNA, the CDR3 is TGTGCCAGCACTCCGGGGGGAACCACAGATACGCAGTATTTT. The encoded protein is CASTPGGTTDTQYF.

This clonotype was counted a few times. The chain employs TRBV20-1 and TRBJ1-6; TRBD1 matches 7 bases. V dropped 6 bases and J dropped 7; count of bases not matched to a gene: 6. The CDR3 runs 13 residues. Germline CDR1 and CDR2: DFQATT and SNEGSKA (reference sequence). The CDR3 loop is CSALGQTNSPLHF. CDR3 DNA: TGCAGTGCCCTGGGACAGACCAATTCACCCCTCCACTTT.

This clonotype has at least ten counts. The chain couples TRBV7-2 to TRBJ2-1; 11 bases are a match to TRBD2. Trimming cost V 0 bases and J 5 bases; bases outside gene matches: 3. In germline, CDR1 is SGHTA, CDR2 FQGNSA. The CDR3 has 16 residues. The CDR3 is CASSLAGTSGNNEQFF. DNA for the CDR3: TGTGCCAGCAGCTTAGCCGGGACTAGCGGTAACAATGAGCAGTTCTTC.

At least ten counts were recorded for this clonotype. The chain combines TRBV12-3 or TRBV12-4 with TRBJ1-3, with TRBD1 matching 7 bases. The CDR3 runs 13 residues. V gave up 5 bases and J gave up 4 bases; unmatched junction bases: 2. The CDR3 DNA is TGTGCCAGCAGTCAGGGGGAGGGAAACACCATATATTTT. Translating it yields CASSQGEGNTIYF.

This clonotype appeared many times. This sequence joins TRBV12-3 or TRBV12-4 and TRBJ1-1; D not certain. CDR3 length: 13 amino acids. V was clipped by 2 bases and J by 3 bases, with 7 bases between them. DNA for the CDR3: TGTGCCAGCAGTTTATCGGGGTACACTGAAGCTTTCTTT. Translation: CASSLSGYTEAFF.

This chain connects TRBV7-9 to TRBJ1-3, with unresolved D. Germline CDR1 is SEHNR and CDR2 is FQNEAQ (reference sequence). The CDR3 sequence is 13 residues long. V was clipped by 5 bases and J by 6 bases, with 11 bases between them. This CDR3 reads CASSRGGLNTIYF. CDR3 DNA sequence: TGTGCCAGCAGCAGAGGAGGCTTAAACACCATATATTTT.

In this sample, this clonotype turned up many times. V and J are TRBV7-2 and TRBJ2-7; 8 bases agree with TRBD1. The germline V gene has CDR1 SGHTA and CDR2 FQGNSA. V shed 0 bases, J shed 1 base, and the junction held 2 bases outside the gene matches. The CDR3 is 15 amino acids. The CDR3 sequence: CASSLATGASYEQYF. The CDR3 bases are TGTGCCAGCAGCTTAGCGACAGGGGCTTCCTACGAGCAGTACTTC.

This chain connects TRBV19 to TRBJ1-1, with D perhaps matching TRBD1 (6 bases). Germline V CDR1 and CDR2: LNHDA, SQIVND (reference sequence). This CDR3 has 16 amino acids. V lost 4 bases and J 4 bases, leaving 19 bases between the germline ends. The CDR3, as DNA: TGTGCCAGTAGTAAAAGGCCGGGGGCGGGAGGCACTGAAGCTTTCTTT. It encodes CASSKRPGAGGTEAFF.

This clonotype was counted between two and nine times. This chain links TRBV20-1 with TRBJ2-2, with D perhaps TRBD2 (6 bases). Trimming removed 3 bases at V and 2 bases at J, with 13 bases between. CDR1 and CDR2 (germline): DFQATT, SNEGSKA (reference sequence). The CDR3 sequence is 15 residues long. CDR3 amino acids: CSARILARNTGELFF. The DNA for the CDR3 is TGCAGTGCTAGGATTCTAGCGAGAAACACCGGGGAGCTGTTTTTT.

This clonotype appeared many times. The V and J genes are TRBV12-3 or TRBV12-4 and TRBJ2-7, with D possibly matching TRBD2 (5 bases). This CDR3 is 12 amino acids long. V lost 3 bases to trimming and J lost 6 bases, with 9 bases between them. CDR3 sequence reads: CASSFKGSEQYF. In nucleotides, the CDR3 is TGTGCCAGCAGTTTTAAAGGGAGCGAGCAGTACTTC.

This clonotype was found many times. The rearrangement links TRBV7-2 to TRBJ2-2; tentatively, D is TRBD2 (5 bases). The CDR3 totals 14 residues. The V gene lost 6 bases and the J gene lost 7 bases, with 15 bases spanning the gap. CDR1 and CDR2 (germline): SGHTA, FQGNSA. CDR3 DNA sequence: TGTGCCAGCAGTCCGGGGAGATGGAGCGGGGAGCTGTTTTTT. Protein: CASSPGRWSGELFF.

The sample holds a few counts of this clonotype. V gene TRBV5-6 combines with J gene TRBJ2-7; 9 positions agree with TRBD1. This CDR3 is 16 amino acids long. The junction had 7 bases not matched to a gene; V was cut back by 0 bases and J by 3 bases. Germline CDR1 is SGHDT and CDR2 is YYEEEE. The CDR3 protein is CASSLVEQGAIYEQYF. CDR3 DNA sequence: TGTGCCAGCAGCTTGGTGGAACAGGGGGCGATCTACGAGCAGTACTTC.

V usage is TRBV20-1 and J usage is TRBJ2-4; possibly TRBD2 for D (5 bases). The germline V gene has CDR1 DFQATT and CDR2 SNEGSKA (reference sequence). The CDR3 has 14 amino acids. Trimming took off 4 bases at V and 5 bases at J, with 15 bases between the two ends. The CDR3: CSAKTPRGENIQYF. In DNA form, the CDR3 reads TGCAGTGCTAAAACCCCCCGGGGAGAAAACATTCAGTACTTC.

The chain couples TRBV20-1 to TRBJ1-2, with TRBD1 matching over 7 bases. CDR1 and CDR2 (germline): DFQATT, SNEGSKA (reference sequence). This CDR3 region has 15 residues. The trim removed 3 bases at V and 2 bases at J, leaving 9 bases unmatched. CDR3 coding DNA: TGCAGTGCTAGTCCTCTGACAGGGACCAACTATGGCTACACCTTC. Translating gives CSASPLTGTNYGYTF.

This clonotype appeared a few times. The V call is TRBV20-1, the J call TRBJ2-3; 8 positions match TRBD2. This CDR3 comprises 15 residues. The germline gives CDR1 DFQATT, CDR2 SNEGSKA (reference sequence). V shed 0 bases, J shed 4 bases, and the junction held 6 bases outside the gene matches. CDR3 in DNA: TGCAGTGCTAGAGATGCGGGGGGCCGGCCAGATACGCAGTATTTT. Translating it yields CSARDAGGRPDTQYF.

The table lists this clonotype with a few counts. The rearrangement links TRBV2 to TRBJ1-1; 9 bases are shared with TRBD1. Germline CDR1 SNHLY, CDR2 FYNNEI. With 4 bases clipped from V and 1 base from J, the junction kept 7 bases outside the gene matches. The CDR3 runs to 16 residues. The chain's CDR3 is CASSGGLDRGNTEAFF. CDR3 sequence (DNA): TGTGCCAGCAGTGGGGGTTTGGACAGGGGGAACACTGAAGCTTTCTTT.

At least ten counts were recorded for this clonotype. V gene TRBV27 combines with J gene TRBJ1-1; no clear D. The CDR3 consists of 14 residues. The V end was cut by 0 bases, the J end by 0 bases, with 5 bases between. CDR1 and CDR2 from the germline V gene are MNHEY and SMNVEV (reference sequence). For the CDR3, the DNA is TGTGCCAGCAGTTTATCTCCGGTGAACACTGAAGCTTTCTTT. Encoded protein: CASSLSPVNTEAFF.

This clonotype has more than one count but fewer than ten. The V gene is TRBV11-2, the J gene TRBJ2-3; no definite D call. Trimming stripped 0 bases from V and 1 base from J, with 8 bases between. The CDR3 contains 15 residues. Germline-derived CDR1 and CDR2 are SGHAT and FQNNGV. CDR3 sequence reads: CASSLDPTRTDTQYF. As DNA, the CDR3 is TGTGCCAGCAGCTTAGACCCAACCCGCACAGATACGCAGTATTTT.